The 31 T cell receptor beta chains listed next were all sequenced from one sample in a study of T cell changes during pregnancy in multiple sclerosis. The protocol was immunoSEQ multiplex PCR, while the TCRdb copy is restricted to in-frame clones and leaves out a portion. The data hold tens of thousands of clones, with around 92% observed a single time. Sample: peripheral blood, taken after pregnancy. Receptors were obtained from a female donor with multiple sclerosis, enrolled in a pregnancy study.

This clone appeared once. The chain joins TRBV28 to TRBJ1-2, with 9 bases lining up with TRBD1. With V trimmed by 3 bases and J by 3 bases, 8 bases remained unmatched. The CDR3 extends over 16 amino acids. Germline CDR1 is MDHEN and CDR2 is SYDVKM. The CDR3 sequence is CASSFGPGQGDYGYTF. In DNA form, the CDR3 reads TGTGCCAGCAGTTTCGGTCCGGGACAGGGTGACTATGGCTACACCTTC.

The chain couples TRBV6-6 to TRBJ1-2; possibly TRBD1 for D (5 bases). V was clipped by 6 bases and J by 2 bases, with 10 bases between them. Germline CDR1 reads MNHNY; CDR2 reads SVGAGI (reference sequence). This CDR3 has 13 residues. DNA of the CDR3: TGTGCCAGCAGGAACAGGATAAACTATGGCTACACCTTC. This sequence encodes CASRNRINYGYTF.

The genes are TRBV5-4 and TRBJ2-3, with 8 bases lining up with TRBD2. Per the germline V gene, CDR1 is SGHNT and CDR2 is YYREEE (reference sequence). The CDR3 is 16 residues long. V was clipped by 4 bases and J by 4 bases; unmatched bases: 11. In nucleotides, the CDR3 is TGTGCCAGCAGCCCAACACTAGCGGAGGCAGCAGATACGCAGTATTTT. It is translated as CASSPTLAEAADTQYF.

The chain joins TRBV7-6 to TRBJ2-4; 9 nucleotides line up with TRBD1. This CDR3 has 16 residues. Germline V gene data show CDR1 as SGHVS and CDR2 as FNYEAQ. Trimming removed 1 base from V and 6 bases from J; junction bases left unmatched: 7. CDR3 DNA: TGTGCCAGCAGCTTAGGACAGGGGGGGGGAGGAAACATTCAGTACTTC. It specifies CASSLGQGGGGNIQYF.

The rearrangement uses TRBV7-9 and TRBJ1-3, with no clear D. The CDR3 is 15 amino acids. Germline CDR1 is SEHNR and CDR2 is FQNEAQ (reference sequence). V gave up 3 bases and J gave up 0 bases, with 9 bases separating them. CDR3 nucleotide sequence: TGTGCCAGCAGCTTCTACAGCTCCTCTGGAAACACCATATATTTT. It codes for CASSFYSSSGNTIYF.

The V gene is TRBV28, the J gene TRBJ2-3; D may be TRBD2 (6 bases). CDR1 is MDHEN and CDR2 is SYDVKM in the germline V gene. V shed 6 bases and J shed 2 bases, with 21 bases lying between them. This CDR3 is 17 amino acids long. The CDR3 nucleotides are TGTGCCAGCAGCCTCTCTGGGGGGAATCTTTACACAGATACGCAGTATTTT. It encodes CASSLSGGNLYTDTQYF. Variable domain in full (rest from reference TRBV28 and TRBJ2-3): DVKVTQSSRYLVKRTGEKVFLECVQDMDHENMFWYRQDPGLGLRLIYFSYDVKMKEKGDIPEGYSVSREKKERFSLILESASTNQTSMYLCASSLSGGNLYTDTQYFGPGTRLTVL.

The rearrangement joins TRBV5-1 to TRBJ2-1; 9 positions agree with TRBD1. The germline CDR1 and CDR2 sequences are SGHRS and YFSETQ. V lost 4 bases and J lost 4; bases outside the gene matches: 9. CDR3 size: 16 residues. CDR3 loop: CASSTQQGAGYNEQFF. Written as DNA, the CDR3 is TGCGCCAGCAGCACCCAACAGGGGGCCGGATACAATGAGCAGTTCTTC.

The chain employs TRBV5-1 and TRBJ1-5, with a weak D call TRBD1 (5 bases). V was shortened by 0 bases and J by 4 bases, with 5 bases between the two germline ends. The CDR3 totals 13 residues. CDR1 and CDR2 (germline): SGHRS, YFSETQ. The CDR3 region has the DNA TGCGCCAGCAGCTTGGGACAGAATCAGCCCCAGCATTTT. Translated, it gives CASSLGQNQPQHF.

The rearrangement links TRBV19 to TRBJ1-4, with D perhaps matching TRBD1 (5 bases). The CDR3 has 14 amino acids. V dropped 5 bases and J dropped 3 bases, with 10 bases sitting between them. CDR1 LNHDA and CDR2 SQIVND come from the germline V gene (reference sequence). The CDR3 spells CASSYRQPNEKLFF. DNA for the CDR3: TGTGCCAGTAGTTACAGGCAGCCTAATGAAAAACTGTTTTTT.

The rearrangement uses TRBV5-1 and TRBJ1-1; tentative D call: TRBD1 (5 bases). Germline CDR1 is SGHRS and CDR2 is YFSETQ. Trimming shortened V by 4 bases and J by 4 bases, and 11 bases separated the two germline ends. This CDR3 comprises 13 residues. The CDR3 nucleotides are TGCGCCAGCAGCGTCTTCGGGGGCACTGAAGCTTTCTTT. This translates into CASSVFGGTEAFF.

The rearrangement joins TRBV5-1 to TRBJ2-1, with D uncertain. This CDR3 comprises 11 residues. CDR1 SGHRS and CDR2 YFSETQ come from the germline V gene. Trimming shortened V by 0 bases and J by 8 bases, and 3 bases separated the two germline ends. This CDR3 is CASSLVDEQFF. In DNA, the CDR3 is TGCGCCAGCAGCTTGGTCGATGAGCAGTTCTTC.

V and J are TRBV5-5 and TRBJ2-7, with 7 bases fitting TRBD2. The V gene's germline CDR1 is SGHKS and CDR2 YYEKEE (reference sequence). Unmatched junction bases numbered 7, after V lost 4 bases and J lost 6 bases. The CDR3 has 13 amino acids. CDR3 region: CASSVRDYREQYF. As DNA, the CDR3 is TGTGCCAGCAGCGTCCGGGACTACCGCGAGCAGTACTTC.

The gene calls are TRBV5-1 and TRBJ2-5; the D is unclear. V lost 0 bases and J lost 1, with 7 bases in between. The CDR3 covers 14 residues. Germline CDR1 reads SGHRS; CDR2 reads YFSETQ. The DNA of the CDR3 is TGCGCCAGCAGCTTGGGACTGCTCCAAGAGACCCAGTACTTC. This sequence encodes CASSLGLLQETQYF. The full variable domain, rest sourced from reference TRBV5-1 and TRBJ2-5, is KAGVTQTPRYLIKTRGQQVTLSCSPISGHRSVSWYQQTPGQGLQFLFEYFSETQRNKGNFPGRFSGRQFSNSRSEMNVSTLELGDSALYLCASSLGLLQETQYFGPGTRLLVL.

This rearrangement joins TRBV11-2 to TRBJ1-2; D is perhaps TRBD1 (5 bases). The V gene's germline CDR1 is SGHAT and CDR2 FQNNGV. Trimming left V 5 bases short and J 2 bases short, with 12 bases between. The CDR3 has 14 residues. The CDR3 nucleotides are TGTGCCAGCAGCCCGACGGGGGTGAACTATGGCTACACCTTC. Encoded protein: CASSPTGVNYGYTF.

This chain links TRBV13 with TRBJ2-7, with 7 bases that match TRBD1. CDR3 length: 15 amino acids. Germline CDR1 reads PRHDT; CDR2 reads FYEKMQ (reference sequence). V lost 5 bases to trimming and J lost 3 bases; unmatched junction nucleotides: 10. In DNA, the CDR3 is TGTGCCAGCAGCACCCGGACAGGACCGATCTACGAGCAGTACTTC. Translating it yields CASSTRTGPIYEQYF.

J is TRBJ2-7 and V is TRBV6-5, with 11 bases lining up with TRBD2. V dropped 5 bases and J dropped 4; count of bases not matched to a gene: 4. The CDR3 length is 14 residues. CDR1 is MNHEY, CDR2 SVGAGI, per germline. The CDR3 sequence: CASSTSGRTYEQYF. The CDR3, as DNA: TGTGCCAGCAGTACTAGCGGGAGAACGTACGAGCAGTACTTC.

This chain links TRBV5-1 with TRBJ2-7; 8 bases align to TRBD1. V dropped 0 bases and J dropped 1; count of bases not matched to a gene: 15. The germline V gene has CDR1 SGHRS and CDR2 YFSETQ. This CDR3 contains 19 residues. Here the CDR3 DNA reads TGCGCCAGCAGCTTGGGGCTGGGCTCACTACAGGGGGGATCCTACGAGCAGTACTTC. This encodes CASSLGLGSLQGGSYEQYF.

The rearrangement joins TRBV10-3 to TRBJ1-1, with D possibly being TRBD1 (6 bases). The CDR3 runs to 16 residues. Trimming pared 0 bases from V and 10 bases from J, leaving 21 bases between. Germline CDR1 is ENHRY and CDR2 is SYGVKD. The CDR3 spells CAISESNGRGALGAFF. The CDR3 DNA is TGTGCCATCAGTGAGTCTAATGGCAGGGGCGCACTCGGAGCTTTCTTT.

This clone was seen only once. J is TRBJ2-5 and V is TRBV29-1; perhaps TRBD1 as D (6 bases). V was pared by 1 base and J by 0 bases, with 6 bases between. This CDR3 spans 13 amino acids. Germline CDR1 SQVTM, CDR2 ANQGSEA. CDR3 in amino acids: CSVEGQDQETQYF. The CDR3, as DNA: TGCAGCGTTGAAGGACAGGACCAAGAGACCCAGTACTTC.

CDR3 nucleotide sequence: TGTGCCAGCAGCTTGGTTGGTAGCGGGACCGATGAGCAGTTCTTC. It encodes CASSLVGSGTDEQFF. The chain is built from TRBV5-5 and TRBJ2-1, with TRBD2 identical over 8 bases. With V trimmed by 0 bases and J by 8 bases, 7 bases remained unmatched. The CDR3 totals 15 residues. The germline V gene encodes CDR1 SGHKS and CDR2 YYEKEE (reference sequence).

This clone was recorded once. V is TRBV6-1 and J is TRBJ1-4; 10 bases are shared with TRBD1. This CDR3 has 20 residues. The V gene's germline CDR1 is MNHNS and CDR2 SASEGT. Trimming removed 4 bases from V and 0 bases from J; junction bases left unmatched: 14. CDR3 region: CASSAVPGQGPRTTNEKLFF. DNA of the CDR3: TGTGCCAGCAGTGCTGTCCCGGGACAGGGGCCAAGGACAACTAATGAAAAACTGTTTTTT.

This chain connects TRBV6-1 to TRBJ1-1; TRBD1 matches at 11 bases. The V segment lost 3 bases and the J segment 6 bases; nucleotides outside the gene matches: 6. In germline, CDR1 is MNHNS, CDR2 SASEGT. The length of the CDR3 is 15 residues. CDR3 region: CASSEGQGGFSEAFF. CDR3 DNA: TGTGCCAGCAGTGAGGGACAGGGGGGATTTTCTGAAGCTTTCTTT.

The chain has TRBV11-2 and TRBJ2-1, with unresolved D. V was trimmed by 2 bases and J by 6 bases, leaving 5 bases between them. This CDR3 contains 12 residues. Germline CDR1 reads SGHAT; CDR2 reads FQNNGV. CDR3 in amino acids: CASSLRSNEQFF. The DNA for the CDR3 is TGTGCCAGCAGCTTACGGTCCAATGAGCAGTTCTTC. Complete variable domain (other parts from reference TRBV11-2 and TRBJ2-1): EAGVAQSPRYKIIEKRQSVAFWCNPISGHATLYWYQQILGQGPKLLIQFQNNGVVDDSQLPKDRFSAERLKGVDSTLKIQPAKLEDSAVYLCASSLRSNEQFFGPGTRLTVL.

The gene calls are TRBV30 and TRBJ2-2; a possible D gene is TRBD2 (6 bases). Germline V gene lookup returns CDR1 GTSNPN and CDR2 SVGIG (reference sequence). The CDR3 has 14 residues. Between the trimmed V and J ends, which lost 0 bases and 6 bases, there was a span of 11 bases. DNA for the CDR3: TGTGCCTGGAGTGTAGGCAGGGAGGCCGGGGAGCTGTTTTTT. Protein product: CAWSVGREAGELFF.

The chain recombines TRBV7-2 with TRBJ2-3, with 7 bases that match TRBD2. This CDR3 comprises 16 residues. CDR1 and CDR2 (germline): SGHTA, FQGNSA. The V and J ends lost 5 bases and 3 bases, in that order; junction bases with no gene match: 11. The CDR3 region has the DNA TGTGCCAGCAGCATCAATCCCAGCGGGAATACAGATACGCAGTATTTT. As protein: CASSINPSGNTDTQYF.

J is TRBJ1-5 and V is TRBV10-3; D ambiguous. The V and J ends lost 5 bases and 0 bases respectively, with 8 bases between them. The CDR3 length is 14 residues. Germline lookup yields CDR1 ENHRY and CDR2 SYGVKD. CDR3 sequence: CAISTEGSNQPQHF. For the CDR3, the DNA is TGTGCCATCAGTACGGAGGGTAGCAATCAGCCCCAGCATTTT.

The genes are TRBV2 and TRBJ2-7, with D possibly matching TRBD2 (6 bases). Germline loops: CDR1 SNHLY, CDR2 FYNNEI. This CDR3 spans 14 amino acids. V gave up 7 bases and J gave up 0 bases, with 13 bases separating them. The CDR3 loop reads CASTGTVGSYEQYF. The CDR3 DNA is TGTGCCAGCACCGGGACTGTGGGCTCCTACGAGCAGTACTTC. The complete variable domain, with remaining parts taken from reference TRBV2 and TRBJ2-7, reads EPEVTQTPSHQVTQMGQEVILRCVPISNHLYFYWYRQILGQKVEFLVSFYNNEISEKSEIFDDQFSVERPDGSNFTLKIRSTKLEDSAMYFCASTGTVGSYEQYFGPGTRLTVT.

The V gene is TRBV28, the J gene TRBJ2-7; no clear D gene. Per the germline V gene, CDR1 is MDHEN and CDR2 is SYDVKM. Trimming pared 4 bases from V and 1 base from J, leaving 8 bases between. This CDR3 is built from 13 residues. Here the CDR3 reads CASSSPSSYEQYF. The CDR3 bases are TGTGCCAGCAGTTCCCCGTCGTCCTACGAGCAGTACTTC.

This rearrangement joins TRBV6-5 to TRBJ1-2; 9 bases are a match to TRBD1. The CDR3 totals 15 residues. Germline V CDR1 and CDR2: MNHEY, SVGAGI. Germline trimming cut 5 bases from V and 3 bases from J; bases unmatched to any gene: 7. CDR3 nucleotides: TGTGCCAGCAGTACCTGGGACAGGGTGGACTATGGCTACACCTTC. This codes for CASSTWDRVDYGYTF.

The gene calls are TRBV11-2 and TRBJ2-1, with TRBD2 matching over 11 bases. In germline, CDR1 is SGHAT, CDR2 FQNNGV. J gave up 1 base and V 6 bases, and 5 bases lay outside the gene matches. This CDR3 has 16 amino acids. CDR3: CASSFTSGSSYNEQFF. The CDR3 DNA is TGTGCCAGCAGTTTCACTAGCGGGAGTTCCTACAATGAGCAGTTCTTC.

This chain links TRBV6-5 with TRBJ2-3; D gene uncertain. Deletions cut 6 bases from V and 4 bases from J, with 11 bases between. This CDR3 is 13 amino acids long. Germline V gives CDR1 MNHEY, CDR2 SVGAGI. For the CDR3, the DNA is TGTGCCAGCAGCGGTATGGTTGCAGATACGCAGTATTTT. This encodes CASSGMVADTQYF.